The 8 T cell receptor beta chains below were found in one sample sequenced in a study of chemoradiotherapy in HPV16-positive cancers (dated by TCRdb to 2022 to 2024). Library prep was done by the immunoSEQ multiplex PCR assay. Sourced from immuneACCESS, this table was stored by TCRdb with only in-frame sequences that have V and J called. A share of the clones is absent; for the studies checked, an unresolved V gene accounts for under half, and the remainder has no known explanation. This sample holds some 9,700 clones; around 73% were observed only once. About 9% of the sample rests with the top ten. Sampling was carried out from a patient who underwent chemoradiotherapy. These receptors all come from a human donor with HPV-associated anogenital cancer.

CDR3 loop: CSVGTAGGGTDTQYF. The CDR3 DNA is TGCAGCGTTGGTACAGCGGGGGGGGGCACAGATACGCAGTATTTT. The chain carries TRBV29-1 and TRBJ2-3, with 10 bases that match TRBD2. In germline, CDR1 is SQVTM, CDR2 ANQGSEA. The CDR3 contains 15 residues. Trimming took 4 bases from V and 1 from J; bases not matched to a gene: 5.

This clone showed up just a few times. The V call is TRBV6-1, the J call TRBJ1-2; no reliable D call. V lost 1 base to trimming and J lost 8 bases, with 11 bases between them. The germline CDR1 and CDR2 sequences are MNHNS and SASEGT. This CDR3 comprises 13 residues. CDR3 loop: CASSEERLRGYTF. The CDR3 DNA reads as TGTGCCAGCAGTGAAGAGAGACTTCGGGGCTACACCTTC.

The rearrangement links TRBV5-1 to TRBJ2-1, with TRBD2 matching over 13 bases. V dropped 0 bases and J dropped 15; count of bases not matched to a gene: 3. The germline CDR1 and CDR2 sequences are SGHRS and YFSETQ. The CDR3 has 13 amino acids. The CDR3 region is CASSLELAGGRFF. The CDR3 DNA reads TGCGCCAGCAGCTTGGAACTAGCGGGGGGGCGGTTCTTC.

This clone was observed a handful of times. This rearrangement joins TRBV30 to TRBJ1-6; D call uncertain. The CDR3 consists of 12 residues. V dropped 1 base and J dropped 7 bases, with 5 bases sitting between them. The germline V gene encodes CDR1 GTSNPN and CDR2 SVGIG (reference sequence). CDR3 sequence (DNA): TGTGCCTGGAGTGGGTCGAATTCACCCCTCCACTTT. Translated, it gives CAWSGSNSPLHF. Filled out from reference TRBV30 and TRBJ1-6, the complete variable domain reads SQTIHQWPATLVQPVGSPLSLECTVEGTSNPNLYWYRQAAGRGLQLLFYSVGIGQISSEVPQNLSASRPQDRQFILSSKKLLLSDSGFYLCAWSGSNSPLHFGNGTRLTVT.

The genes are TRBV28 and TRBJ2-3; 11 nucleotides line up with TRBD2. After removal of 4 bases from V and 4 bases from J, the junction contained 4 bases not matched to a gene. The CDR3 is made up of 15 amino acids. Germline V lookup: CDR1 MDHEN, CDR2 SYDVKM. CDR3 bases: TGTGCCAGCAGTTCCTTAGCGGGGGGGTCAGATACGCAGTATTTT. It specifies CASSSLAGGSDTQYF.

The V gene is TRBV6-5, the J gene TRBJ2-7; weak D call: TRBD1 (6 bases). CDR3 length: 15 residues. CDR1 is MNHEY and CDR2 is SVGAGI in the germline V gene. Trimming took off 6 bases at V and 1 base at J, with 16 bases between the two ends. The DNA for the CDR3 is TGTGCCAGCAGGGTACAGGGACGGTCTTCCTACGAGCAGTACTTC. It encodes CASRVQGRSSYEQYF.

As for this clone: The junction does not match germline at one end; this may be a read error. The chain carries TRBV6-5 and TRBJ2-7, with a weak D call TRBD1 (5 bases). From germline, CDR1 is MNHEY and CDR2 SVGAGI. The CDR3 covers 15 residues. The CDR3 bases are TGTGCCAGCATACCAGCCAGGGATAGTCGCTACGAGCAGCACTTC. This codes for CASIPARDSRYEQHF.

J is TRBJ1-1 and V is TRBV28; D is uncertain. V was shortened by 5 bases and J by 0 bases, with 13 bases between the two germline ends. Germline lookup yields CDR1 MDHEN and CDR2 SYDVKM. The CDR3 consists of 15 residues. The CDR3 nucleotides are TGTGCCAGCAGTCCCACCCGGAACATGAACACTGAAGCTTTCTTT. Protein sequence: CASSPTRNMNTEAFF.